This passage covers 8 T cell receptor beta chains from one sample sequenced in a study of T-cell reconstitution after alpha-beta-depleted transplantation in children. The TCRbeta library was prepared with unique molecular identifiers. A single record per CDR3 protein comes from TCRdb applying MiXCR to the PCR reads. The profile shows 700,000 or so distinct CDR3 sequences, about 12% of them singletons. Material: PBMCs, obtained before TCRalphabeta/CD19-depleted stem cell transplant. The receptors come from a girl aged 2-10 years with congenital amegakaryocytic thrombocytopenia, due to receive a stem cell transplant.

This clonotype was seen at least ten times. CDR3 protein: CASSERVPTIHRLPYGYTF. CDR3 coding DNA: TGTGCCAGCAGTGAACGGGTACCGACAATTCATAGACTTCCCTATGGCTACACCTTC. The chain employs TRBV6-1 and TRBJ1-2; no firm D call. There are 19 residues in the CDR3. Germline lookup yields CDR1 MNHNS and CDR2 SASEGT. V gave up 2 bases and J gave up 4 bases, with 26 bases separating them.

This clonotype was counted between two and nine times. The V gene is TRBV5-1, the J gene TRBJ2-2; possible D gene TRBD2, 6 bases. The V end was cut by 5 bases, the J end by 2 bases, with 16 bases between. CDR1 and CDR2 from the germline V gene are SGHRS and YFSETQ. The CDR3 has 16 residues. This CDR3 is CASRTAGLGNTGELFF. CDR3 in DNA: TGCGCCAGCAGAACAGCGGGCTTGGGCAACACCGGGGAGCTGTTTTTT.

The CDR3 sequence is CASSVDGPYGYTF. Here the CDR3 DNA reads TGTGCCAGTAGTGTGGACGGACCCTATGGCTACACCTTC. The chain combines TRBV19 with TRBJ1-2; D gene uncertain. Germline values: CDR1 LNHDA, CDR2 SQIVND (reference sequence). Trimming left V 5 bases short and J 4 bases short, with 11 bases between. The CDR3 is 13 residues long.

This clonotype was counted ten times or more. The gene calls are TRBV6-5 and TRBJ2-2; 9 nucleotides match TRBD2. The ends lost 2 bases at V and 7 bases at J; junction bases unmatched: 8. Germline V lookup: CDR1 MNHEY, CDR2 SVGAGI. This CDR3 has 16 amino acids. CDR3 sequence reads: CASSYLGLAWGGELFF. The CDR3 coding sequence is TGTGCCAGCAGTTACCTGGGACTAGCATGGGGCGGGGAGCTGTTTTTT.

This clonotype was detected ten times or more. This rearrangement joins TRBV7-2 to TRBJ2-3; 8 bases line up with TRBD2. CDR1 is SGHTA, CDR2 FQGNSA, per germline. V shed 3 bases and J 2 bases; nucleotides not matched to a gene: 7. The CDR3 spans 16 residues. This chain's CDR3 is CASSFRSSGNTDTQYF. The DNA for the CDR3 is TGTGCCAGCAGCTTTAGGAGTAGCGGGAACACAGATACGCAGTATTTT.

The chain links TRBV7-9 to TRBJ2-1; D unclear. CDR3 size: 16 residues. CDR1 SEHNR and CDR2 FQNEAQ come from the germline V gene (reference sequence). V lost 2 bases and J lost 8, with 19 bases in between. The CDR3 sequence: CASSLLDEELAHEQFF. Written as DNA, the CDR3 is TGTGCCAGCAGCTTATTAGATGAGGAATTAGCCCATGAGCAGTTCTTC.

A few counts support this clonotype. V is TRBV27 and J is TRBJ1-1; D uncertain. The V end lost 5 bases, the J end lost 3 bases, and 10 bases lay between the germline ends. There are 13 residues in the CDR3. Germline values: CDR1 MNHEY, CDR2 SMNVEV (reference sequence). This CDR3 is CASSPLFYTEAFF. As DNA, the CDR3 is TGTGCCAGCAGTCCCCTTTTTTACACTGAAGCTTTCTTT.

This chain connects TRBV14 to TRBJ2-1; D is unclear. The CDR3 is made up of 12 amino acids. Germline V gene sequence: CDR1 SGHDN, CDR2 FVKESK. V gave up 5 bases and J gave up 5 bases, with 7 bases separating them. The CDR3 DNA follows: TGTGCCAGCAGCAACTACCACAATGAGCAGTTCTTC. Translating gives CASSNYHNEQFF.